This T cell receptor (beta chain) stems from a study of regulatory T cells in long-lasting Graves disease. In this sample, this clonotype turned up a few times. Germline loops: CDR1 SGHVS, CDR2 FNYEAQ. V lost 0 bases to trimming and J lost 0 bases, with 14 bases between them. The CDR3 has 17 residues. Sample time point: persistent/refractory GD, antithyroid drugs over 5 years with positive TRAb. There was RNA extracted from PBMCs, and the TCR library was made from it. Staff took 7.5 to 9.5 milliliters of peripheral blood and put it into EDTA tubes. Building of the TCR beta libraries involved iRepertoire HTBI primers and Arm-PCR of CDR3 regions. Via MiXCR, TCRdb re-called the multiplex PCR reads, giving one row per CDR3 protein. The sample has about 340,000 distinct CDR3 sequences, around 19% seen once.

The sequences come from peripheral blood mononuclear cells (PBMCs), collected when the disease was refractory, from a patient treated with antithyroid drugs. The rearrangement joins TRBV7-6 to TRBJ1-1; no reliable D call. The TCR comes from a female donor with Graves disease. CDR3 sequence: CASSLAVFGYMNTEAFF. The CDR3 DNA sequence: TGTGCCAGCAGCTTAGCCGTTTTTGGGTACATGAACACTGAAGCTTTCTTT.